The clone carrying this TCR beta chain showed up many times. Via MiXCR, TCRdb re-called the 5' RACE reads, giving one row per CDR3 protein. The sample contains 70,000 or so distinct CDR3 sequences, 16% of which appear only once. There are 11 residues in the CDR3. Trimming took off 6 bases at V and 8 bases at J, with 8 bases between the two ends. The source of the sample is a study of HIV-infected patients and healthy controls. This receptor was taken from a human donor in good health. The sequenced sample consisted of CD4+ T cells from blood. The chain is built from TRBV12-3 or TRBV12-4 and TRBJ2-1; D remains ambiguous. The CDR3 bases are TGTGCCAGCAGCAGAAGAGATGAGCAGTTCTTC. Translation gives CASSRRDEQFF.